Listed below are T cell receptor beta chains from one sample, sequenced in a study of T cell responses to AZD1222 COVID-19 vaccine. Generated by immunoSEQ multiplex PCR, the TCRdb table keeps only in-frame clones and is missing some. Of 130,000 to 150,000 clones listed, 85% to 95% are singletons. Sample: peripheral blood, taken on day 0 of AZD1222 vaccination. These receptors all stem from an adult in good health. CDR3s include the opening cysteine and the closing phenylalanine or tryptophan. A D gene is named only where the DNA matches it firmly. Not all rows give a size; the values are once, few, many and, for expanded clones, a class.

>-|TRBV5-5|TRBJ2-2|-
CASSPIWSGRPGELFF
TGTGCCAGCAGCCCCATTTGGTCCGGCCGCCCCGGGGAGCTGTTTTTT
>TRBD2|TRBV15|TRBJ2-5|once
CATSRQAGGQETQYF
TGTGCCACCAGCAGACAAGCGGGAGGGCAAGAGACCCAGTACTTC
>TRBD1|TRBV28|TRBJ1-3|-
CASSSRDSRNTIYF
TGTGCCAGCAGTTCACGGGACAGTCGAAACACCATATATTTT
>TRBD2|TRBV11-3|TRBJ2-7|-
CASSLGGAASGIYEQYF
TGTGCCAGCAGCTTAGGAGGGGCGGCTAGCGGGATCTACGAGCAGTACTTC
>TRBD1|TRBV28|TRBJ2-7|-
CASSTPWGQGSSYEQYF
TGTGCCAGCAGTACCCCATGGGGACAGGGGAGTTCCTACGAGCAGTACTTC
>TRBD2|TRBV4-1|TRBJ2-5|-
CASSPGLAGGWETQYF
TGCGCCAGCAGCCCCGGACTAGCGGGAGGGTGGGAGACCCAGTACTTC
>TRBD1|TRBV19|TRBJ1-2|-
CASTLIGTGEGYTF
TGTGCCAGTACCCTCATAGGGACAGGGGAAGGCTACACCTTC
>-|TRBV15|TRBJ2-5|-
CATSRGGTQKETQYF
TGTGCCACCAGCAGAGGTGGGACACAAAAAGAGACCCAGTACTTC
>TRBD1|TRBV2|TRBJ2-2|-
CASTNLRGPGGELFF
TGTGCCAGCACCAACTTGAGGGGGCCTGGCGGGGAGCTGTTTTTT
>-|TRBV6-5|TRBJ2-2|-
CARTGLRDGELFF
TGTGCCAGAACTGGTTTGCGGGATGGGGAGCTGTTTTTT
>-|TRBV29-1|TRBJ1-5|-
CSVGQEINQPQHF
TGCAGCGTTGGGCAGGAAATCAATCAGCCCCAGCATTTT
>TRBD2|TRBV19|TRBJ2-7|-
CASSIRFARLAGKYF
TGTGCCAGTAGTATTCGGTTTGCGAGGCTAGCGGGAAAGTACTTC
>-|TRBV5-4|TRBJ2-3|-
CASSQNRQGTDTQYF
TGTGCCAGCAGTCAGAACCGACAGGGCACAGATACGCAGTATTTT
>-|TRBV2|TRBJ1-6|once
CASRAEASPLHF
TGTGCCAGCCGGGCAGAGGCTTCACCCCTCCACTTT
>-|TRBV7-3|TRBJ1-1|-
CASSPNPGFTEAFF
TGTGCCAGCAGCCCTAATCCGGGATTCACTGAAGCTTTCTTT
>-|TRBV20-1|TRBJ1-1|-
CSAQGNTEAFF
TGCAGTGCCCAGGGAAACACTGAAGCTTTCTTT
>TRBD1|TRBV30|TRBJ1-1|once
CAWSYVQGMNTEAFF
TGTGCCTGGAGCTACGTACAGGGGATGAACACTGAAGCTTTCTTT
>-|TRBV7-2|TRBJ1-2|-
CASSQSGSHYGYTF
TGTGCCAGCAGCCAATCCGGGAGCCACTATGGCTACACCTTC
>TRBD1|TRBV2|TRBJ1-1|few
CASSTGGRTEAFF
TGTGCCAGCAGTACAGGGGGCCGGACTGAAGCTTTCTTT
>TRBD2|TRBV4-3|TRBJ2-2|few
CASSQESGGPGELFF
TGCGCCAGCAGCCAAGAGTCGGGGGGGCCCGGGGAGCTGTTTTTT
>-|TRBV2|TRBJ1-2|-
CASPPLYYGYTF
TGTGCCAGCCCACCTTTATACTATGGCTACACCTTC
>TRBD1|TRBV6-1|TRBJ1-1|-
CASSGPTGVSGTEAFF
TGTGCCAGCAGTGGACCGACAGGGGTTAGTGGCACTGAAGCTTTCTTT
>TRBD2|TRBV3-1/TRBV3-2|TRBJ2-1|-
CASSQERVGTSGIHEQFF
TGTGCCAGCAGCCAAGAAAGGGTAGGGACTAGCGGGATTCATGAGCAGTTCTTC
>-|TRBV7-9|TRBJ1-2|-
CASRRTDGEDGYTF
TGTGCCAGCAGACGAACCGACGGGGAGGATGGCTACACCTTC
>TRBD1|TRBV7-9|TRBJ1-1|-
CASSRTGAMNTEAFF
TGTGCCAGCAGCCGGACAGGGGCCATGAACACTGAAGCTTTCTTT
>TRBD2|TRBV9|TRBJ2-5|-
CASSVGAGGETQYF
TGTGCCAGCAGCGTAGGAGCGGGGGGAGAGACCCAGTACTTC
>-|TRBV5-4|TRBJ2-7|-
CASSLWLAYEQYF
TGTGCCAGCAGCTTGTGGCTCGCCTACGAGCAGTACTTC
>-|TRBV5-1|TRBJ2-2|-
CASSPLPGPTGELFF
TGCGCCAGCAGCCCCCTTCCGGGGCCTACCGGGGAGCTGTTTTTT
>TRBD1|TRBV11-3|TRBJ1-1|-
CASSFRQGSTEAFF
TGTGCCAGCAGCTTCCGACAGGGGTCCACTGAAGCTTTCTTT
>-|TRBV10-3|TRBJ1-3|-
CAISARNTIYF
TGTGCCATCAGCGCAAGAAACACCATATATTTT
>TRBD2|TRBV24-1|TRBJ2-1|-
CATSDLPGLAGDEQFF
TGTGCCACCAGTGATTTACCGGGACTAGCGGGAGATGAGCAGTTCTTC
>-|TRBV7-6|TRBJ1-1|-
CASSLSWNTEAFF
TGTGCCAGCAGCCTATCATGGAACACTGAAGCTTTCTTT
>-|TRBV29-1|TRBJ2-4|-
CSVSPFGAKNIQYF
TGCAGCGTTTCCCCCTTTGGGGCCAAAAACATTCAGTACTTC
>-|TRBV7-9|TRBJ2-2|-
CASSRSGGELFF
TGTGCCAGCAGCCGGAGTGGCGGGGAGCTGTTTTTT
>-|TRBV7-2|TRBJ2-2|-
CASSFVPLWGELFF
TGTGCCAGCAGCTTCGTCCCGCTTTGGGGGGAGCTGTTTTTT
>-|TRBV4-1|TRBJ2-3|-
CASSQSSFTGATDTQYF
TGCGCCAGCAGCCAATCCTCCTTTACAGGTGCTACAGATACGCAGTATTTT
>TRBD1|TRBV5-1|TRBJ2-1|-
CASSWLDRGPNEQFF
TGCGCCAGCAGCTGGCTGGACAGGGGGCCGAATGAGCAGTTCTTC
>TRBD2|TRBV9|TRBJ2-1|-
CASSVAGTSGYNEQFF
TGTGCCAGCAGCGTGGCCGGGACTAGCGGTTACAATGAGCAGTTCTTC
>TRBD1|TRBV3-1/TRBV3-2|TRBJ1-2|-
CASSPGDRPSLYGYTF
TGTGCCAGCAGCCCGGGGGACAGGCCTAGTCTTTATGGCTACACCTTC
>-|TRBV19|TRBJ2-3|-
CASSSRGDTQYF
TGTGCCAGTAGTAGCAGGGGTGATACGCAGTATTTT
>TRBD2|TRBV6-4|TRBJ2-2|few
CASSRGSGGNTGELFF
TGTGCCAGCAGCAGAGGAAGCGGGGGGAACACCGGGGAGCTGTTTTTT
>TRBD1|TRBV7-9|TRBJ2-7|-
CASRPRQGTTYEQYF
TGTGCCAGCAGACCCCGACAGGGGACGACGTACGAGCAGTACTTC
>-|TRBV20-1|TRBJ2-2|-
CSASRLGDPNTGELFF
TGCAGTGCTAGTAGGTTGGGTGACCCTAACACCGGGGAGCTGTTTTTT
>-|TRBV18|TRBJ2-7|-
CASSPPRGQGTYEQYF
TGTGCCAGCTCACCACCGAGAGGGCAGGGCACCTACGAGCAGTACTTC
>-|TRBV2|TRBJ2-5|-
CASSRPQTQETQYF
TGTGCCAGCAGTCGACCGCAAACTCAAGAGACCCAGTACTTC
>TRBD2|TRBV5-1|TRBJ2-7|-
CASSMATYSGGYEQYF
TGCGCCAGCAGCATGGCCACCTACTCGGGGGGGTACGAGCAGTACTTC
>TRBD1|TRBV6-1|TRBJ1-5|-
CASSPGQGDQPQHF
TGTGCCAGCAGTCCGGGACAGGGGGATCAGCCCCAGCATTTT